Listed here are 20 T cell receptor beta chains from one sample, sequenced in a study of T cell repertoires in cytomegalovirus infection. TCRdb processed the reads anew with MiXCR; each CDR3 protein has one entry. This table has about 360,000 distinct CDR3 sequences, approximately 18% appearing once. The sequencing input was PBMCs. These receptors originate from a human donor in good health (CMV status not recorded). Some clones in this sample may be carry-over from other donors' samples.

Note on this clonotype: With a much larger clone just one base away, this may be a read error. The rearrangement uses TRBV7-2 and TRBJ2-7; D uncertain. CDR1 and CDR2 (germline): SGHTA, FQGNSA. The CDR3 loop spans 13 amino acids. The DNA of the CDR3 is TGTGCCAGCAGCCCACGGTGGTCTTACGAGCATTACTTC. Its translation: CASSPRWSYEHYF.

This clonotype came up a few times. The chain has TRBV7-9 and TRBJ2-3; 10 positions agree with TRBD2. Trimming took 3 bases from V and 4 from J; bases not matched to a gene: 4. This CDR3 spans 15 amino acids. CDR1 is SEHNR, CDR2 FQNEAQ, per germline (reference sequence). The chain's CDR3 is CASSFPSGRADTQYF. The CDR3 bases are TGTGCCAGCAGCTTTCCTAGCGGGAGAGCAGATACGCAGTATTTT.

This clonotype was recorded many times. This chain links TRBV7-9 with TRBJ1-1, with TRBD1 matching over 7 bases. Trimming cost V 5 bases and J 9 bases; bases outside gene matches: 6. The V gene's germline CDR1 is SEHNR and CDR2 FQNEAQ (reference sequence). This CDR3 has 12 amino acids. CDR3 loop: CASSRGTDKAFF. The CDR3 coding sequence is TGTGCCAGCAGCCGTGGGACAGACAAAGCTTTCTTT.

In its sample, this clonotype was seen many times. J is TRBJ2-3 and V is TRBV7-2; D possibly corresponds to TRBD2 (5 bases). V dropped 8 bases and J dropped 1 base, with 28 bases sitting between them. Germline V gives CDR1 SGHTA, CDR2 FQGNSA. The CDR3 consists of 19 residues. The CDR3 DNA follows: TGTGCCAGCGAGCTTACCCTGAGGGCTCTCCACCGGGGCACAGATACGCAGTATTTT. Amino acid sequence: CASELTLRALHRGTDTQYF.

Only a few counts were recorded for this clonotype. The chain uses TRBV6-5 and TRBJ1-2; 9 positions agree with TRBD1. V shed 6 bases and J 8 bases; nucleotides not matched to a gene: 7. The CDR3 spans 13 residues. Germline loops: CDR1 MNHEY, CDR2 SVGAGI. CDR3 in DNA: TGTGCCAGCAGCAAGCGACAGGGGGAGGGCTACACCTTC. Translation gives CASSKRQGEGYTF.

This sequence joins TRBV18 and TRBJ2-7; D is possibly TRBD1 or TRBD2 (6 bases each). Trimming cost V 5 bases and J 3 bases, with 17 bases left between them. Germline lookup yields CDR1 KGHSH and CDR2 LQKENI. The CDR3 runs 15 residues. CDR3 coding DNA: TGTGCCAGCTCAACGGTGGGGGGCGATATCTACGAGCAGTACTTC. Translating gives CASSTVGGDIYEQYF.

The CDR3 DNA follows: TGTGCCAGCGGCCCTGGGGGGGGAACCCTACAAGAGACCCAGTACTTC. It codes for CASGPGGGTLQETQYF. The chain recombines TRBV7-2 with TRBJ2-5; 7 positions agree with TRBD2. The germline gives CDR1 SGHTA, CDR2 FQGNSA. V lost 8 bases and J lost 2; bases outside the gene matches: 14. The CDR3 totals 16 residues. Looking up the rest from reference TRBV7-2 and TRBJ2-5 gives the full variable domain: GAGVSQSPSNKVTEKGKDVELRCDPISGHTALYWYRQSLGQGLEFLIYFQGNSAPDKSGLPSDRFSAERTGGSVSTLTIQRTQQEDSAVYLCASGPGGGTLQETQYFGPGTRLLVL.

In its sample, this clonotype was seen many times. The V and J genes are TRBV7-2 and TRBJ1-3; TRBD1 matches at 7 bases. V lost 8 bases to trimming and J lost 0 bases; unmatched junction nucleotides: 4. The CDR3 has 14 amino acids. The germline CDR1 and CDR2 sequences are SGHTA and FQGNSA. CDR3 sequence: CASGGTASGNTIYF. The CDR3 DNA reads as TGTGCCAGCGGGGGGACAGCCTCTGGAAACACCATATATTTT.

The chain carries TRBV9 and TRBJ1-4, with TRBD1 as a possible D gene (5 bases). Germline V gives CDR1 SGDLS, CDR2 YYNGEE. The CDR3 is made up of 15 amino acids. V was shortened by 3 bases and J by 8 bases, with 17 bases between the two germline ends. CDR3 sequence reads: CASSATQGYGEKLFF. CDR3 in DNA: TGTGCCAGCAGCGCAACCCAGGGATATGGCGAAAAACTGTTTTTT.

In this sample, this clonotype turned up many times. The chain couples TRBV7-2 to TRBJ2-3; a possible D gene is TRBD2 (6 bases). Germline assignment: CDR1 SGHTA and CDR2 FQGNSA. CDR3 length equals 17 residues. V dropped 5 bases and J dropped 2 bases, with 20 bases sitting between them. CDR3 in amino acids: CASSIGIGTPVTDTQYF. The CDR3 bases are TGTGCCAGCAGCATAGGGATAGGGACTCCGGTCACAGATACGCAGTATTTT.

This clonotype came up a few times. J is TRBJ2-3 and V is TRBV5-4; D uncertain. The CDR3 extends over 13 amino acids. V was pared by 0 bases and J by 6 bases, with 8 bases between. Germline CDR1 is SGHNT and CDR2 is YYREEE (reference sequence). CDR3 sequence (DNA): TGTGCCAGCAGCTTGGCCACTTCGGATACGCAGTATTTT. Translating it yields CASSLATSDTQYF.

Ten or more counts support this clonotype. The V call is TRBV5-5, the J call TRBJ1-5; D call uncertain. Trimming stripped 4 bases from V and 7 bases from J, with 12 bases between. The CDR3 extends over 13 amino acids. Germline-derived CDR1 and CDR2 are SGHKS and YYEKEE (reference sequence). CDR3 nucleotides: TGTGCCAGCAGCACGGACCCCACCCAGCCCCAGCATTTT. Encoded protein: CASSTDPTQPQHF.

In its sample, this clonotype was seen many times. The genes are TRBV7-2 and TRBJ2-1; D tentatively reads TRBD1 or TRBD2 (5 bases each). Germline CDR1 SGHTA, CDR2 FQGNSA. V lost 0 bases, J lost 8 bases, and 14 bases lay in between. The CDR3 extends over 15 amino acids. CDR3 loop: CASSLARTRGDEQFF. The CDR3, as DNA: TGTGCCAGCAGCTTAGCGCGAACTAGGGGCGATGAGCAGTTCTTC.

This chain uses TRBV20-1 with TRBJ2-3; no firm D call. Germline V gene sequence: CDR1 DFQATT, CDR2 SNEGSKA (reference sequence). Between the trimmed V and J ends, which lost 5 bases and 6 bases, there was a span of 9 bases. The CDR3 is made up of 11 amino acids. Here the CDR3 reads CSAYPRDTQYF. In nucleotides, the CDR3 is TGCAGTGCTTACCCCAGGGATACGCAGTATTTT.

As for this clonotype: One junction end disagrees with the germline gene, perhaps due to a read error. V usage is TRBV6-6 and J usage is TRBJ2-1; 8 bases fit TRBD2. Germline V gene lookup returns CDR1 MNHNY and CDR2 SVGAGI (reference sequence). CDR3 length: 16 residues. The CDR3 sequence: CASSYSTIGGDNEQLF. In DNA form, the CDR3 reads TGTGCCAGCAGTTACTCGACGATCGGGGGGGACAATGAGCAGCTCTTC.

This clonotype was observed many times. The chain is built from TRBV11-2 and TRBJ2-1, with 12 bases identical to TRBD1. Germline CDR1 reads SGHAT; CDR2 reads FQNNGV. The junction had 4 bases not matched to a gene; V was cut back by 6 bases and J by 4 bases. This CDR3 is built from 15 residues. The CDR3 bases are TGTGCCAGCAGTCGGGACAGGGGGCAATACAATGAGCAGTTCTTC. It encodes CASSRDRGQYNEQFF.

The sample holds many counts of this clonotype. This chain links TRBV7-2 with TRBJ2-5; 9 nucleotides agree with TRBD2. The CDR3 runs 17 residues. Germline CDR1 and CDR2: SGHTA and FQGNSA. With V trimmed by 1 base and J by 5 bases, 11 bases remained unmatched. The CDR3: CASSLVPSGRQFETQYF. CDR3 DNA: TGTGCCAGCAGCTTAGTTCCCAGCGGGAGGCAGTTCGAGACCCAGTACTTC.

This clonotype was seen a handful of times. The rearrangement joins TRBV12-3 or TRBV12-4 to TRBJ1-5, with D unclear. Between the trimmed V and J ends, which lost 4 bases and 7 bases, there was a span of 11 bases. The CDR3 contains 13 residues. DNA of the CDR3: TGTGCCAGCAGTTCAGAGGGAGGGCAGCCCCAGCATTTT. Protein: CASSSEGGQPQHF.

The V gene is TRBV12-5, the J gene TRBJ2-6; D could derive from TRBD1 or TRBD2 (6 bases each). The V end lost 2 bases, the J end lost 2 bases, and 7 bases lay between the germline ends. CDR1 is LGHNT and CDR2 is FRNRAP in the germline V gene. The CDR3 spans 15 residues. CDR3 in DNA: TGTGCTAGTGGTTTGAGGGGGGCTGGGGCCAACGTCCTGACTTTC. Protein product: CASGLRGAGANVLTF.

This clonotype was observed at least ten times. V usage is TRBV7-2 and J usage is TRBJ1-5; D uncertain. V was pared by 7 bases and J by 2 bases, with 12 bases between. In germline, CDR1 is SGHTA, CDR2 FQGNSA. This CDR3 has 14 residues. CDR3 loop: CASTALSGNQPQHF. DNA of the CDR3: TGTGCCAGCACCGCCCTGTCCGGCAATCAGCCCCAGCATTTT. Supplemented by reference TRBV7-2 and TRBJ1-5, the full variable domain reads GAGVSQSPSNKVTEKGKDVELRCDPISGHTALYWYRQSLGQGLEFLIYFQGNSAPDKSGLPSDRFSAERTGGSVSTLTIQRTQQEDSAVYLCASTALSGNQPQHFGDGTRLSIL.